The 17 T cell receptor beta chains reported below all come from one sample, sequenced in a study of blood T cell repertoires in COVID-19. Measured with immunoSEQ multiplex PCR; TCRdb has only the in-frame clones, and not every one. The table has about 63,000 clones, about 90% seen once; the top ten hold approximately 5%. Sequencing was carried out using peripheral blood. The receptor source for this set is a human donor in a cohort sampled during active COVID-19.

The chain is built from TRBV6-5 and TRBJ1-5, with D tentatively TRBD1 (6 bases). This CDR3 has 14 residues. Trimming cost V 6 bases and J 0 bases, with 9 bases left between them. Germline CDR1 and CDR2: MNHEY and SVGAGI. This chain's CDR3 is CASRGQYSNQPQHF. CDR3 nucleotides: TGTGCCAGCAGAGGACAGTATAGCAATCAGCCCCAGCATTTT.

This sequence joins TRBV4-3 and TRBJ2-3; the match to TRBD2 covers 11 bases. The length of the CDR3 is 16 residues. From germline, CDR1 is LGHNA and CDR2 YSLEER. V shed 0 bases and J 6 bases; nucleotides not matched to a gene: 5. The CDR3: CASSQEPSGGMDTQYF. The CDR3 DNA reads as TGCGCCAGCAGCCAAGAACCTAGCGGGGGGATGGATACGCAGTATTTT.

The chain joins TRBV7-8 to TRBJ1-1, with unresolved D. The germline V gene encodes CDR1 SGHVS and CDR2 FQNEAQ. This CDR3 contains 15 residues. V dropped 1 base and J dropped 6 bases, with 15 bases sitting between them. CDR3 DNA: TGTGCCAGCAGCTTAGGGTGGATGAGGGTCGCTGAAGCTTTCTTT. This encodes CASSLGWMRVAEAFF.

The chain recombines TRBV27 with TRBJ2-1; D is uncertain. With 2 bases removed from V and 1 base from J, the gap between germline ends came to 6 bases. The germline V gene has CDR1 MNHEY and CDR2 SMNVEV (reference sequence). The CDR3 runs 14 residues. CDR3 amino acids: CASSLKHSYNEQFF. CDR3 bases: TGTGCCAGCAGTTTAAAGCATTCCTACAATGAGCAGTTCTTC.

This clone appeared a few times. The chain links TRBV28 to TRBJ2-5, with 11 bases lining up with TRBD2. Germline V gives CDR1 MDHEN, CDR2 SYDVKM. The CDR3 totals 13 residues. V lost 8 bases and J lost 5; bases outside the gene matches: 4. Here the CDR3 reads CASVAGGLETQYF. CDR3 bases: TGTGCCAGCGTAGCGGGAGGGCTGGAGACCCAGTACTTC.

The CDR3 here is CASSWGGIASYNEQFF. The DNA of the CDR3 is TGTGCCAGCAGCTGGGGAGGGATCGCCTCCTACAATGAGCAGTTCTTC. This chain joins TRBV11-2 and TRBJ2-1; 7 bases are a match to TRBD2. The germline CDR1 and CDR2 sequences are SGHAT and FQNNGV. With V trimmed by 4 bases and J by 0 bases, 6 bases remained unmatched. The CDR3 contains 16 residues.

The chain joins TRBV18 to TRBJ1-2, with TRBD1 identical over 10 bases. The CDR3 loop spans 13 amino acids. The V gene end was trimmed by 4 bases and the J gene end by 6 bases; junction bases not matched to a gene: 2. Germline CDR1 and CDR2: KGHSH and LQKENI. In nucleotides, the CDR3 is TGTGCCAGCTCACGGACAGGGGGTGATGGCTACACCTTC. Its translation is CASSRTGGDGYTF. The whole variable domain, remainder taken from reference TRBV18 and TRBJ1-2, is NAGVMQNPRHLVRRRGQEARLRCSPMKGHSHVYWYRQLPEEGLKFMVYLQKENIIDESGMPKERFSAEFPKEGPSILRIQQVVRGDSAAYFCASSRTGGDGYTFGSGTRLTVV.

This rearrangement joins TRBV30 to TRBJ2-3, with 9 bases identical to TRBD1. V lost 5 bases, J lost 1 base, and 4 bases stayed unmatched. Germline loops: CDR1 GTSNPN, CDR2 SVGIG (reference sequence). CDR3 length: 14 amino acids. This chain's CDR3 is CAWVRDRGTDTQYF. CDR3 DNA: TGTGCCTGGGTTCGGGACAGGGGCACAGATACGCAGTATTTT.

This clone was counted once. The chain has TRBV3-1 (or the pseudogene TRBV3-2) and TRBJ1-2, with 7 bases identical to TRBD1. The CDR3 is 13 amino acids. CDR1 is LGHDT, CDR2 YNNKEL, per germline (reference sequence). Trimming removed 11 bases from V and 1 base from J; junction bases left unmatched: 7. CDR3 residues: CASRDSLNYGYTF. The CDR3 coding sequence is TGTGCCTCCAGGGACAGCCTTAACTATGGCTACACCTTC.

The rearrangement joins TRBV29-1 to TRBJ2-1, with 10 bases that match TRBD2. V was pared by 4 bases and J by 6 bases, with 6 bases of the junction left unmatched. The germline CDR1 and CDR2 sequences are SQVTM and ANQGSEA. CDR3 length equals 14 residues. CDR3 DNA sequence: TGCAGCGTTGGGGTTAGCGGGGGGTCCAATGAGCAGTTCTTC. This encodes CSVGVSGGSNEQFF.

V gene TRBV6-2 or TRBV6-3 combines with J gene TRBJ2-5, with TRBD2 identical over 7 bases. Germline lookup yields CDR1 MNHEY and CDR2 SVGEGT. Trimming cost V 0 bases and J 5 bases; bases outside gene matches: 9. CDR3 length: 16 residues. CDR3 protein: CASSYSPPGGGETQYF. DNA for the CDR3: TGTGCCAGCAGTTACTCGCCGCCCGGCGGGGGTGAGACCCAGTACTTC.

V usage is TRBV29-1 and J usage is TRBJ1-2; tentative D call: TRBD1 (5 bases). Looked up from germline, CDR1 is SQVTM and CDR2 is ANQGSEA. Between the trimmed V and J ends, which lost 4 bases and 4 bases, there was a span of 16 bases. The CDR3 is made up of 14 amino acids. CDR3 residues: CSVVRLDSPYGYTF. For the CDR3, the DNA is TGCAGCGTTGTACGCCTCGACAGTCCCTATGGCTACACCTTC.

V usage is TRBV29-1 and J usage is TRBJ1-2; tentatively, D is TRBD1 (6 bases). The CDR3 extends over 13 amino acids. V was shortened by 6 bases and J by 2 bases, with 13 bases between the two germline ends. CDR1 is SQVTM and CDR2 is ANQGSEA in the germline V gene. DNA for the CDR3: TGCAGCGTGCGCGTACAGGGAAACTATGGCTACACCTTC. This gives the protein CSVRVQGNYGYTF. Together with reference TRBV29-1 and TRBJ1-2, the CDR3 gives the full variable domain: SAVISQKPSRDICQRGTSLTIQCQVDSQVTMMFWYRQQPGQSLTLIATANQGSEATYESGFVIDKFPISRPNLTFSTLTVSNMSPEDSSIYLCSVRVQGNYGYTFGSGTRLTVV.

This clone was seen more than once but under ten times. This chain links TRBV23-1 with TRBJ2-3, with D perhaps matching TRBD2 (5 bases). TRBV23-1 is given ORF status, its function remaining uncertain. The CDR3 extends over 15 amino acids. The V and J ends lost 8 bases and 3 bases respectively, with 18 bases between them. CDR3 amino acids: CASDTPGKWTDTQYF. The DNA of the CDR3 is TGCGCCAGCGACACCCCGGGAAAGTGGACAGATACGCAGTATTTT.

The chain combines TRBV29-1 with TRBJ2-7; D is ambiguous. The CDR3 spans 11 residues. V dropped 7 bases and J dropped 5 bases, with 12 bases sitting between them. CDR1 and CDR2 from the germline V gene are SQVTM and ANQGSEA. In DNA form, the CDR3 reads TGCAGCGCCCGGGTCCTTAACGAGCAGTACTTC. It is translated as CSARVLNEQYF.

The chain combines TRBV18 with TRBJ2-7; 10 bases are a match to TRBD1. The CDR3 spans 14 residues. The V gene's germline CDR1 is KGHSH and CDR2 LQKENI. V dropped 4 bases and J dropped 3; count of bases not matched to a gene: 3. DNA for the CDR3: TGTGCCAGCTCACGACGGACAGGGGGCTACGAGCAGTACTTC. As protein: CASSRRTGGYEQYF.

The chain uses TRBV4-1 and TRBJ2-1, with 12 bases aligning to TRBD2. V trimming: 3 bases; J trimming: 2 bases; junction bases outside the gene matches: 2. CDR3 size: 16 residues. Germline CDR1 reads MGHRA; CDR2 reads YSYEKL. The CDR3 loop is CASSQRTSGTYNEQFF. The CDR3 DNA sequence: TGCGCCAGCAGCCAGCGGACTAGCGGGACCTACAATGAGCAGTTCTTC.